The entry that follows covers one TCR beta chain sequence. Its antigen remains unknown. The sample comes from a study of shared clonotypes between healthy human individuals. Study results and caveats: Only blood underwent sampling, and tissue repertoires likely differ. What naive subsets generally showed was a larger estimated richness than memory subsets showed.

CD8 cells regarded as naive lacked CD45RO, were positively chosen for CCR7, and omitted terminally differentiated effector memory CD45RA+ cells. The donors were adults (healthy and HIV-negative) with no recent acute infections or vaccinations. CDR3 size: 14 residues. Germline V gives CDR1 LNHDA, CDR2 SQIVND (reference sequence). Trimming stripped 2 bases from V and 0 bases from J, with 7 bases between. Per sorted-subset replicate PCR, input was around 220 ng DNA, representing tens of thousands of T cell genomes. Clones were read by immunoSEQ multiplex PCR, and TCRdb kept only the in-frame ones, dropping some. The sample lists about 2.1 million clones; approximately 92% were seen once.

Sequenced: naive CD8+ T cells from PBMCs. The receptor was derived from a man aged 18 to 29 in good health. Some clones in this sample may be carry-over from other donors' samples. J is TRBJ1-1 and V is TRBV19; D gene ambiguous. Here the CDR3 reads CASSIWSLNTEAFF. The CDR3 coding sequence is TGTGCCAGTAGTATATGGTCTTTGAACACTGAAGCTTTCTTT.